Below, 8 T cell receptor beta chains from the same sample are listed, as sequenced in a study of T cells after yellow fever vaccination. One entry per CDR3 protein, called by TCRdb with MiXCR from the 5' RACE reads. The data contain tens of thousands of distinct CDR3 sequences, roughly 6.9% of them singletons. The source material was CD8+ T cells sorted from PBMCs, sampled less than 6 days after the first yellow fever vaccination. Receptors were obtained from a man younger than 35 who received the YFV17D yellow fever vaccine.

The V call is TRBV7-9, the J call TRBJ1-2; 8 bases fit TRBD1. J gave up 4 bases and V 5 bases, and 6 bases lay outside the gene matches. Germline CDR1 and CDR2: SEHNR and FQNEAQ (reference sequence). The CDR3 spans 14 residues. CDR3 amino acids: CASSPTGGSYGYTF. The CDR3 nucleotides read TGTGCCAGCAGCCCCACAGGGGGGTCCTATGGCTACACCTTC.

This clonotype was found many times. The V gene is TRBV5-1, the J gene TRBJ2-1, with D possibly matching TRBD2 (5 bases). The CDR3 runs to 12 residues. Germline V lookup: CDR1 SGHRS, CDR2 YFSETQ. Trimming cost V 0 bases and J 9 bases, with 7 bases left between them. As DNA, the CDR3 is TGCGCCAGCAGCTTGGGAGGGAGTGAGCAGTTCTTC. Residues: CASSLGGSEQFF.

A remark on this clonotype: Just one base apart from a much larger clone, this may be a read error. CDR3 nucleotides: TGTGTCAGCAGTGAATTTGCGACAGGGGCTAGCACAGATACGCAGTATTTT. This gives the protein CVSSEFATGASTDTQYF. This chain uses TRBV25-1 with TRBJ2-3; 8 bases align to TRBD1. CDR1 is MGHDK, CDR2 SYGVNS, per germline. CDR3 size: 17 residues.

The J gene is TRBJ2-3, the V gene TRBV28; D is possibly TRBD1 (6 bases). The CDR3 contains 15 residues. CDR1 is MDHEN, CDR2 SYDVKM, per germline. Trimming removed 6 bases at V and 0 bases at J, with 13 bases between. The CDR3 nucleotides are TGTGCCAGCAGCCGGGACAATCCTAGCACAGATACGCAGTATTTT. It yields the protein CASSRDNPSTDTQYF. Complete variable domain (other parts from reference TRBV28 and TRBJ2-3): DVKVTQSSRYLVKRTGEKVFLECVQDMDHENMFWYRQDPGLGLRLIYFSYDVKMKEKGDIPEGYSVSREKKERFSLILESASTNQTSMYLCASSRDNPSTDTQYFGPGTRLTVL.

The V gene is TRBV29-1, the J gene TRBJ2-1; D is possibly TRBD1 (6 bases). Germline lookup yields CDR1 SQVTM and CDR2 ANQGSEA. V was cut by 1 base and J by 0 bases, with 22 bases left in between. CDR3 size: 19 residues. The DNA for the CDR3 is TGCAGCGTTGAAGGGGGGCCCGGGGCCCTCCTAAGCTCCTACAATGAGCAGTTCTTC. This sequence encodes CSVEGGPGALLSSYNEQFF.

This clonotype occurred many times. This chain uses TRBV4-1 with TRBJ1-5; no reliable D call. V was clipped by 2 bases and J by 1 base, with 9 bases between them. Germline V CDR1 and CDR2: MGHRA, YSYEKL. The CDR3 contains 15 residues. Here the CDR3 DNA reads TGCGCCAGCAGCCAACATGACGGGAGCAATCAGCCCCAGCATTTT. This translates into CASSQHDGSNQPQHF.

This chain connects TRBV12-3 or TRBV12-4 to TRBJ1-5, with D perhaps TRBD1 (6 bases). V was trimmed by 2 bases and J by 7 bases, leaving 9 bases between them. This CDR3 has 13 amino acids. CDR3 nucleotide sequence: TGTGCCAGCAGTTTAACAGGGTCACAGCCCCAGCATTTT. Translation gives CASSLTGSQPQHF.

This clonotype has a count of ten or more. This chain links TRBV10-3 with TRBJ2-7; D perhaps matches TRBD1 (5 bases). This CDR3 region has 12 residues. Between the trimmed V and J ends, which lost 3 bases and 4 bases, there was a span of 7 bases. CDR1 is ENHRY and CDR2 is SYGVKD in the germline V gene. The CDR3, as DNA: TGTGCCATCAGTGATGGGGCATACGAGCAGTACTTC. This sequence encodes CAISDGAYEQYF.